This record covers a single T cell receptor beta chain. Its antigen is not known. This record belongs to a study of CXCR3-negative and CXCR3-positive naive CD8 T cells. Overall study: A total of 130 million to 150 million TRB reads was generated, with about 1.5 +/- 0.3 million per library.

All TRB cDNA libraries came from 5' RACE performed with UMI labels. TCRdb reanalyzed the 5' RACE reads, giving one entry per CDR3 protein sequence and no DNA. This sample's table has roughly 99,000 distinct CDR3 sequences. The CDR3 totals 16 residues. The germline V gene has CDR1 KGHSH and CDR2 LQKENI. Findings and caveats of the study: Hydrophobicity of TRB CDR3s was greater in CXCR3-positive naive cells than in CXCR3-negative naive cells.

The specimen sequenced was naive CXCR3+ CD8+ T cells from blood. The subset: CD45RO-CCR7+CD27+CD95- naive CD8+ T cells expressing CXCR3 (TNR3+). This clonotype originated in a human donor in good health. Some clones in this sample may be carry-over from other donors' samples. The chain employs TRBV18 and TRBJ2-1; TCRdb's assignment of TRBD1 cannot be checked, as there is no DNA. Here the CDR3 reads CASSPIRDKGLREQFF.